These T cell receptor beta chains were read from a single sample in a study of blood T cell repertoires in COVID-19. Generated by immunoSEQ multiplex PCR, the TCRdb table keeps only in-frame clones and is missing some. The sample holds fewer than 350,000 clones; approximately 86% are singletons and the top ten take 2% to 2.5%. Sequencing used peripheral blood. Receptor source: a woman in her 30s who had recovered from COVID-19. The CDR3 runs from the conserved cysteine through the conserved F or W. D genes are given only for firm matches.

d_call v_call cdr3_aa
TRBD1 TRBV5-4 CASSFAGQGNEQFF
TRBD1 TRBV24-1 CATSDYTGGLYGYTF
TRBD1 TRBV11-3 CASSATPGTGGAEETQYF
TRBD1 TRBV19 CATGQGRPLSKNIQYF
NA TRBV16 CASSPGIGDNQPQHF
NA TRBV27 CASSLSHGTTYYEQYF
TRBD2 TRBV27 CASRLGLTLTDTQYF
NA TRBV7-6 CASSPQYKSTNEKLFF
TRBD1 TRBV10-3 CAYRVTTGDTYEQYF
NA TRBV19 CASSRGARSSGNTIYF
TRBD2 TRBV2 CASTARTSGGDTQYF
TRBD2 TRBV2 CASKGLAETQYF
NA TRBV6-5 CASSYGAGGDETQYF
TRBD2 TRBV28 CASSPTSGGSQWEQFF
NA TRBV7-7 CASSLERGEQFF
NA TRBV29-1 CSVYHQRETQYF
NA TRBV5-1 CASSLGALNTGELFF
NA TRBV27 CASSLPGAYEQYF
TRBD1 TRBV4-1 CASSLSPGGNQPQHF
TRBD1 TRBV18 CASSVGTGAANYGYTF
NA TRBV19 CASRQDSSGNTIYF